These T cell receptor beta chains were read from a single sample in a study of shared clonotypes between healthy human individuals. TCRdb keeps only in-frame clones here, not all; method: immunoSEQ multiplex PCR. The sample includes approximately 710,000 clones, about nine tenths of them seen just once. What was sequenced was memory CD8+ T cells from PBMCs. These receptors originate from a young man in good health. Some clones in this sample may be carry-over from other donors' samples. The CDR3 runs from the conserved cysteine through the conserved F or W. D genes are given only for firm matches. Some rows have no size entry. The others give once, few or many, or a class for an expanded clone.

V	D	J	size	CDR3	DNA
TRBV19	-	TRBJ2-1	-	CASSPGAYNEQFF	TGTGCCAGTAGTCCAGGCGCCTACAATGAGCAGTTCTTC
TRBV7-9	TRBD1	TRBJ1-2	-	CASSLSPGTDDYGYTF	TGTGCCAGCAGCTTATCCCCTGGGACAGACGACTATGGCTACACCTTC
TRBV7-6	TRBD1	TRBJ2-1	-	CASSFSGTGVNEQFF	TGTGCCAGCAGCTTCTCCGGGACAGGGGTCAATGAGCAGTTCTTC
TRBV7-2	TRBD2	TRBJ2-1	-	CASSPLAGGYNEQFF	TGTGCCAGCAGCCCCCTAGCGGGAGGATACAATGAGCAGTTCTTC
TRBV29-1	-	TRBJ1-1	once	CSAIRRATEAFF	TGCAGCGCAATCCGCAGGGCGACTGAAGCTTTCTTT
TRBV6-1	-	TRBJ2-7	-	CASSVSGSSYEQYF	TGTGCCAGCAGTGTGTCAGGTAGCTCCTACGAGCAGTACTTC
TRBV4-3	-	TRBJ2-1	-	CASSQDGGTYNEQFF	TGCGCCAGCAGCCAAGATGGTGGAACCTACAATGAGCAGTTCTTC
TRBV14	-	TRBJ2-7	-	CASSQDPGVYSDEQYF	TGTGCCAGCAGCCAAGACCCAGGGGTATATAGTGACGAGCAGTACTTC
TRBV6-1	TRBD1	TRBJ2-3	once	CASSEIPGQGTDTQYF	TGTGCCAGCAGTGAAATTCCTGGACAGGGAACAGATACGCAGTATTTT
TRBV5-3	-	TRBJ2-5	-	CARINFRTEETQYF	TGTGCCAGAATAAATTTCCGGACAGAAGAGACCCAGTACTTC
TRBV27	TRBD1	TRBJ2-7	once	CASSSPGQGRYEQYF	TGTGCCAGCAGTTCTCCGGGACAGGGTCGTTACGAGCAGTACTTC
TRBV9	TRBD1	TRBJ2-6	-	CASSTGTADSGANVLTF	TGTGCCAGCAGCACGGGGACAGCTGACTCTGGGGCCAACGTCCTGACTTTC
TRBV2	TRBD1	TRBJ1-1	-	CASRLIGTASDTEAFF	TGTGCCAGCAGATTGATCGGGACAGCCTCGGACACTGAAGCTTTCTTT
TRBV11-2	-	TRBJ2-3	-	CASSLFVGKGPLADTQYF	TGTGCCAGCAGCTTATTCGTGGGCAAGGGACCGCTCGCAGATACGCAGTATTTT
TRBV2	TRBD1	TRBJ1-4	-	CASSDPGTANEKLFF	TGTGCCAGCAGCGATCCCGGGACAGCTAATGAAAAACTGTTTTTT
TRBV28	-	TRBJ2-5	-	CASSLVEGETQYF	TGTGCCAGCAGTTTAGTAGAGGGAGAGACCCAGTACTTC